This T cell receptor beta chain was obtained from a study of cytomegalovirus exposure and HLA in healthy donors. The study's findings and limits: Presence/absence analyses assumed roughly uniform sequencing depth across donors. A later analysis showed HLA-associated TCR beta chains outstripping equally common others in clonal expansion. TRBV6-2, TRBV6-3 and some other V segments were unresolvable in 87-base-pair reads.

CDR3 length equals 15 residues. The germline V gene has CDR1 SGHRS and CDR2 YFSETQ. Trimming took 0 bases from V and 5 from J; bases not matched to a gene: 4. For this clone: Antigen unknown.

The PCR contained 60 Vbeta and 13 Jbeta primers. Assay used: immunoSEQ multiplex PCR; TCRdb lists only in-frame clones, some missing. This sample's table reports approximately 80,000 clones. The sequence was obtained from a woman in her twenties or thirties in good health and CMV-seronegative. The chain employs TRBV5-1 and TRBJ2-1; TRBD1 agrees at 8 bases. The sample was PBMCs. The CDR3 DNA reads as TGCGCCAGCAGCTTGGCGCGGACAGGGAACAATGAGCAGTTCTTC. It codes for CASSLARTGNNEQFF. The entire variable domain, with the rest obtained from reference TRBV5-1 and TRBJ2-1, is as follows: KAGVTQTPRYLIKTRGQQVTLSCSPISGHRSVSWYQQTPGQGLQFLFEYFSETQRNKGNFPGRFSGRQFSNSRSEMNVSTLELGDSALYLCASSLARTGNNEQFFGPGTRLTVL.